The next 18 T cell receptor beta chains were all read from a single sample in a study of blood T cell repertoires in COVID-19. TCRdb keeps only in-frame clones here, not all; method: immunoSEQ multiplex PCR. Of some 350,000 clones in the sample, roughly 90% were seen once. Source material: peripheral blood. The receptors were sampled from a woman in her 70s with COVID-19, enrolled during active disease.

This chain connects TRBV27 to TRBJ1-1, with D unresolved. V lost 7 bases to trimming and J lost 5 bases, with 8 bases between them. CDR3 length: 11 amino acids. Germline CDR1 and CDR2: MNHEY and SMNVEV (reference sequence). For the CDR3, the DNA is TGTGCCAGCAAAGCGAGGACTGAAGCTTTCTTT. Translated, it gives CASKARTEAFF.

The J gene is TRBJ2-7, the V gene TRBV4-3, with 8 bases aligning to TRBD1. This CDR3 is built from 17 residues. The germline CDR1 and CDR2 sequences are LGHNA and YSLEER. V shed 2 bases and J 2 bases; nucleotides not matched to a gene: 11. The CDR3 nucleotides read TGCGCCAGCAGCCAAACCCACCAGGGGGCTTACCCCTACGAGCAGTACTTC. This translates into CASSQTHQGAYPYEQYF.

The chain combines TRBV5-1 with TRBJ1-2, with TRBD1 identical over 12 bases. Germline V CDR1 and CDR2: SGHRS, YFSETQ. V gave up 4 bases and J gave up 8 bases; unmatched junction bases: 6. This CDR3 comprises 14 residues. The CDR3 DNA follows: TGCGCCAGCAGCCCGGGACAGGGGGCCCAGGGCTACACCTTC. It yields the protein CASSPGQGAQGYTF. The whole variable domain, filled in from reference TRBV5-1 and TRBJ1-2, reads KAGVTQTPRYLIKTRGQQVTLSCSPISGHRSVSWYQQTPGQGLQFLFEYFSETQRNKGNFPGRFSGRQFSNSRSEMNVSTLELGDSALYLCASSPGQGAQGYTFGSGTRLTVV.

The chain has TRBV30 and TRBJ2-2; TRBD2 agrees at 10 bases. The germline V gene has CDR1 GTSNPN and CDR2 SVGIG (reference sequence). The CDR3 spans 15 residues. V dropped 8 bases and J dropped 5; count of bases not matched to a gene: 11. Here the CDR3 DNA reads TGTGCCATTAGCCAGCGGGGGGGCCGGACCGGGGAGCTGTTTTTT. This sequence encodes CAISQRGGRTGELFF.

The count of this clone is one. The V call is TRBV12-5, the J call TRBJ1-1, with D unclear. The V gene lost 9 bases and the J gene lost 1 base, with 9 bases spanning the gap. Germline V CDR1 and CDR2: LGHNT, FRNRAP. The CDR3 covers 12 residues. CDR3 in amino acids: CASRWANTEAFF. The DNA for the CDR3 is TGTGCTAGCCGATGGGCGAACACTGAAGCTTTCTTT.

V usage is TRBV19 and J usage is TRBJ1-1; the match to TRBD1 covers 7 bases. CDR3 length: 14 residues. Looked up from germline, CDR1 is LNHDA and CDR2 is SQIVND (reference sequence). The ends lost 5 bases at V and 5 bases at J; junction bases unmatched: 8. The chain's CDR3 is CASSATGEWTEAFF. The CDR3 nucleotides are TGTGCCAGTAGTGCAACAGGGGAATGGACTGAAGCTTTCTTT.

This chain links TRBV10-1 with TRBJ1-1, with D perhaps matching TRBD1 (6 bases). The V gene's germline CDR1 is WNHNN and CDR2 SYGVQD (reference sequence). Trimming pared 3 bases from V and 7 bases from J, leaving 12 bases between. The CDR3 has 13 residues. CDR3 DNA sequence: TGCGCCAGCAGTGATGGGACAATTGATGAAGCTTTCTTT. Translation gives CASSDGTIDEAFF.

This clone occurred once. The chain employs TRBV2 and TRBJ1-2; TRBD1 agrees at 10 bases. Germline CDR1 reads SNHLY; CDR2 reads FYNNEI. The CDR3 covers 13 residues. The chain's CDR3 is CAMGTGANYGYTF. The CDR3 nucleotides read TGTGCTATGGGGACAGGGGCTAACTATGGCTACACCTTC. Together with reference TRBV2 and TRBJ1-2, the CDR3 gives the full variable domain: EPEVTQTPSHQVTQMGQEVILRCVPISNHLYFYWYRQILGQKVEFLVSFYNNEISEKSEIFDDQFSVERPDGSNFTLKIRSTKLEDSAMYFCAMGTGANYGYTFGSGTRLTVV.

The CDR3 nucleotides read TGTGCCAGCAGCGGAGACGGTGAAAAACTGTTTTTT. This codes for CASSGDGEKLFF. The genes are TRBV7-9 and TRBJ1-4, with D unresolved. The germline gives CDR1 SEHNR, CDR2 FQNEAQ (reference sequence). V lost 5 bases, J lost 7 bases, and 8 bases lay in between. This CDR3 comprises 12 residues.

The chain couples TRBV11-2 to TRBJ2-7, with TRBD2 matching 9 bases. The CDR3 consists of 15 residues. V lost 4 bases and J lost 4; bases outside the gene matches: 8. CDR1 is SGHAT and CDR2 is FQNNGV in the germline V gene. The CDR3 protein is CASSSKGLAGYEQYF. In DNA, the CDR3 is TGTGCCAGCAGCTCAAAAGGCCTAGCGGGATACGAGCAGTACTTC.

This chain links TRBV6-1 with TRBJ1-5, with D possibly being TRBD1 (5 bases). Trimming cost V 1 base and J 7 bases, with 17 bases left between them. CDR3 length: 16 residues. CDR1 and CDR2 from the germline V gene are MNHNS and SASEGT. The CDR3: CASSEGGWGGTQPQHF. Here the CDR3 DNA reads TGTGCCAGCAGTGAAGGAGGGTGGGGGGGTACCCAGCCCCAGCATTTT.

The chain links TRBV3-1 (or the pseudogene TRBV3-2) to TRBJ1-2; the D gene is possibly TRBD1 (5 bases). The CDR3 is 16 amino acids. From germline, CDR1 is LGHDT and CDR2 YNNKEL (reference sequence). Trimming stripped 5 bases from V and 4 bases from J, with 20 bases between. Written as DNA, the CDR3 is TGTGCCAGCAGCAAGGGGTCCTCTAGGCCGTTCTATGGCTACACCTTC. It yields the protein CASSKGSSRPFYGYTF.

V usage is TRBV4-2 and J usage is TRBJ2-7, with TRBD1 as a possible D gene (6 bases). This CDR3 contains 16 residues. Germline assignment: CDR1 LGHNA and CDR2 YNFKEQ. V lost 0 bases and J lost 7, with 19 bases in between. The CDR3 sequence: CASSQEFLQGVGEQYF. In DNA, the CDR3 is TGTGCCAGCAGCCAAGAGTTTCTACAGGGTGTCGGGGAGCAGTACTTC.

V and J are TRBV12-5 and TRBJ2-7, with D possibly being TRBD2 (5 bases). This CDR3 has 16 residues. The germline V and J ends were trimmed by 1 base and 2 bases, with 15 bases remaining between them. Germline CDR1 reads LGHNT; CDR2 reads FRNRAP. In nucleotides, the CDR3 is TGTGCTAGTGGTTTGGCACTAGGTCCTTCCCCCTACGAGCAGTACTTC. Translation gives CASGLALGPSPYEQYF.

The V gene is TRBV7-8, the J gene TRBJ1-4, with 7 bases lining up with TRBD1. The CDR3 is 16 residues long. CDR1 is SGHVS and CDR2 is FQNEAQ in the germline V gene. The V gene end was trimmed by 2 bases and the J gene end by 3 bases; junction bases not matched to a gene: 6. CDR3 in DNA: TGTGCCAGCAGCTTACGAAGACAGGGCGCTAATGAAAAACTGTTTTTT. Its translation: CASSLRRQGANEKLFF. Variable domain in full (rest from reference TRBV7-8 and TRBJ1-4): GAGVSQSPRYKVAKRGQDVALRCDPISGHVSLFWYQQALGQGPEFLTYFQNEAQLDKSGLPSDRFFAERPEGSVSTLKIQRTQQEDSAVYLCASSLRRQGANEKLFFGSGTQLSVL.

This rearrangement joins TRBV13 to TRBJ2-7; tentatively, D is TRBD1 (6 bases). V lost 6 bases and J 0 bases, leaving 15 bases between the germline ends. The CDR3 is made up of 15 amino acids. CDR1 and CDR2 from the germline V gene are PRHDT and FYEKMQ (reference sequence). This CDR3 is CASRGAWTPSYEQYF. CDR3 nucleotide sequence: TGTGCCAGCAGGGGGGCCTGGACACCCTCCTACGAGCAGTACTTC.

The rearrangement joins TRBV4-1 to TRBJ2-7; 9 bases match TRBD1. This CDR3 region has 14 residues. Germline values: CDR1 MGHRA, CDR2 YSYEKL. V dropped 4 bases and J dropped 3; count of bases not matched to a gene: 4. The CDR3 region is CASSPGTGSYEQYF. In DNA, the CDR3 is TGCGCCAGCAGCCCAGGGACAGGGAGCTACGAGCAGTACTTC.

This clone was detected many times. CDR3: CASSEAFWGDRGHTLHF. In nucleotides, the CDR3 is TGCGCCAGCAGTGAGGCCTTCTGGGGGGACAGGGGGCATACCCTCCACTTT. V gene TRBV10-2 combines with J gene TRBJ1-6; 12 bases are a match to TRBD1. CDR1 is WSHSY and CDR2 is SAAADI in the germline V gene. V lost 2 bases to trimming and J lost 14 bases; unmatched junction nucleotides: 13. The CDR3 has 17 amino acids.